This TCR beta chain was sequenced during a study of Graves' ophthalmopathy and Graves' hyperthyroidism. Study in general: At the time of initial diagnosis and before any treatment, peripheral blood was collected.

Amplification targeted the TCR beta CDR3 regions, with RNA transcripts as the source material. A first-round RT-PCR used HTBI primers, followed by a second-round multiplex PCR. TCRdb re-analysed the multiplex PCR reads in MiXCR, keeping a single row per CDR3 protein. The profile covers 400,000 or so distinct CDR3 sequences, with approximately 18% appearing a single time and roughly 2.6% taken by the ten largest. Study conclusions and caveats: A majority of expanded thyroid clonotypes exceeding 0.001 frequency were likewise present in blood. Its predictions of ophthalmopathy progression gave the model approximately 65% sensitivity and 72% to 85% specificity.

This clonotype has a count of ten or more. Its specificity is not known. The clonotype was recovered from an adult woman with stable Graves' hyperthyroidism. Material for sequencing was peripheral blood.

CDR3 sequence (DNA): TGTGCCAGCAGGCTACAGGGGGAAGAGACCCAGTACTTC. As protein: CASRLQGEETQYF. The V call is TRBV28, the J call TRBJ2-5, with 8 positions matching TRBD1. The germline V gene has CDR1 MDHEN and CDR2 SYDVKM. V trimming: 6 bases; J trimming: 3 bases; junction bases outside the gene matches: 3. The CDR3 is 13 amino acids.